The rows below give T cell receptor beta chains drawn from one sample of a study of blood T cell repertoires in COVID-19. Clones were read by immunoSEQ multiplex PCR, and TCRdb kept only the in-frame ones, dropping some. The top ten clones hold roughly 12% of a sample with fewer than 300,000 clones, 70% to 90% of them seen once. The specimen was peripheral blood. Receptor source: a man over 45 with COVID-19, enrolled during active disease. Both conserved end residues are part of each CDR3. Fields, in order: clone size, D gene, J gene, V gene, CDR3 DNA, CDR3 protein. D genes are given only for firm matches. Some rows mark clone size as missing; the rest say once, few, many or name a class of expanded clone.

clone size: .
D gene: TRBD1
J gene: TRBJ2-1
V gene: TRBV12-5
CDR3 DNA: TGTGCTAGTGGGCTGACAGGGGGAGGTACGGAGCAGTTCTTC
CDR3 protein: CASGLTGGGTEQFF

clone size: .
D gene: .
J gene: TRBJ2-4
V gene: TRBV19
CDR3 DNA: TGTGCCAGTAGCCAGGGGCACGAAAACATTCAGTACTTC
CDR3 protein: CASSQGHENIQYF

clone size: .
D gene: .
J gene: TRBJ2-3
V gene: TRBV29-1
CDR3 DNA: TGCAGCGTTGAGTCAGGGCCGGGCACAGATACGCAGTATTTT
CDR3 protein: CSVESGPGTDTQYF

clone size: .
D gene: TRBD1
J gene: TRBJ2-7
V gene: TRBV18
CDR3 DNA: TGTGCCAGCTCAACCGACAGGGCTTACGAGCAGTACTTC
CDR3 protein: CASSTDRAYEQYF

clone size: .
D gene: .
J gene: TRBJ1-6
V gene: TRBV3-1/TRBV3-2
CDR3 DNA: TGTGCCAGCAGCCAAGAACAAGTATATAATTCACCCCTCCACTTT
CDR3 protein: CASSQEQVYNSPLHF

clone size: .
D gene: TRBD1
J gene: TRBJ1-2
V gene: TRBV15
CDR3 DNA: TGTGCCACCAGCAGAAGGGGACAGGGGGAAAACTATGGCTACACCTTC
CDR3 protein: CATSRRGQGENYGYTF

clone size: .
D gene: .
J gene: TRBJ1-6
V gene: TRBV27
CDR3 DNA: TGTGCCAGCAGTTCTGGGAAGGGGAGGTCCTATAATTCACCCCTCCACTTT
CDR3 protein: CASSSGKGRSYNSPLHF

clone size: .
D gene: .
J gene: TRBJ1-2
V gene: TRBV27
CDR3 DNA: TGTGCCAGCAGGACCAACAGGGAAGGCGATGGCTACACCTTC
CDR3 protein: CASRTNREGDGYTF

clone size: .
D gene: .
J gene: TRBJ2-7
V gene: TRBV5-4
CDR3 DNA: TGTGCCAGCAGCCCTACAGACTCCTACGAGCAGTACTTC
CDR3 protein: CASSPTDSYEQYF

clone size: .
D gene: .
J gene: TRBJ2-7
V gene: TRBV27
CDR3 DNA: TGTGCCAGCAGTTATGAGCTCCGTTGGTACTTC
CDR3 protein: CASSYELRWYF

clone size: .
D gene: TRBD1
J gene: TRBJ1-5
V gene: TRBV6-2/TRBV6-3
CDR3 DNA: TGTGCCAGCAGTTACCGGCAGGGGGCAGGCAATCAGCCCCAGCATTTT
CDR3 protein: CASSYRQGAGNQPQHF

clone size: .
D gene: .
J gene: TRBJ1-5
V gene: TRBV15
CDR3 DNA: TGTGCCACCAGCAGAGATAGGGGCCGTTCGCCCCAGCATTTT
CDR3 protein: CATSRDRGRSPQHF

clone size: .
D gene: .
J gene: TRBJ2-7
V gene: TRBV18
CDR3 DNA: TGTGCCAGCTCACCGGAGGGGGAGCAGTACTTC
CDR3 protein: CASSPEGEQYF

clone size: few
D gene: TRBD1
J gene: TRBJ1-1
V gene: TRBV7-9
CDR3 DNA: TGTGCCAGCAGCTCGGGACAGGGGAACACTGAAGCTTTCTTT
CDR3 protein: CASSSGQGNTEAFF

clone size: .
D gene: .
J gene: TRBJ1-1
V gene: TRBV7-3
CDR3 DNA: TGTGCCAGCAGCTTAGACAATATGAACACTGAAGCTTTCTTT
CDR3 protein: CASSLDNMNTEAFF

clone size: many
D gene: .
J gene: TRBJ2-7
V gene: TRBV10-3
CDR3 DNA: TGTGCCATCAAATACGGGGTACAATTAGCCTACGAGCAGTACTTC
CDR3 protein: CAIKYGVQLAYEQYF

clone size: .
D gene: TRBD1
J gene: TRBJ2-1
V gene: TRBV6-2/TRBV6-3
CDR3 DNA: TGTGCCAGCAGTCTTTCCCTGGGACAGGGAACCTACAATGAGCAGTTCTTC
CDR3 protein: CASSLSLGQGTYNEQFF

clone size: .
D gene: TRBD1
J gene: TRBJ1-3
V gene: TRBV24-1
CDR3 DNA: TGTGCCACCACTCTAAACCCGGGACAGCGAAACAACACCATATATTTT
CDR3 protein: CATTLNPGQRNNTIYF

clone size: .
D gene: TRBD1
J gene: TRBJ1-2
V gene: TRBV6-5
CDR3 DNA: TGTGCCAGCACCCCATCGACAGGGGGAATCTATGGCTACACCTTC
CDR3 protein: CASTPSTGGIYGYTF

clone size: .
D gene: .
J gene: TRBJ1-6
V gene: TRBV28
CDR3 DNA: TGTGCCAGCAGGTCGGGGGGTAATTCACCCCTCCACTTT
CDR3 protein: CASRSGGNSPLHF

clone size: once
D gene: .
J gene: TRBJ2-7
V gene: TRBV19
CDR3 DNA: TGTGCCAGTACAATTTCAGGGGACAACGAGCAGTACTTC
CDR3 protein: CASTISGDNEQYF

clone size: .
D gene: .
J gene: TRBJ2-1
V gene: TRBV3-1/TRBV3-2
CDR3 DNA: TGTGCCAGCAGCGCAGGAATAGGAGAGCAGTTCTTC
CDR3 protein: CASSAGIGEQFF

clone size: once
D gene: .
J gene: TRBJ2-5
V gene: TRBV5-1
CDR3 DNA: TGCGCCAGCAGCGGAAACAGGGACGGGGAGACCCAGTACTTC
CDR3 protein: CASSGNRDGETQYF

clone size: .
D gene: .
J gene: TRBJ1-6
V gene: TRBV7-9
CDR3 DNA: TGTGCCAGCAGCCCAGTGGCAGGGTTGATCAATTCACCCCTCCACTTT
CDR3 protein: CASSPVAGLINSPLHF

clone size: .
D gene: TRBD2
J gene: TRBJ2-1
V gene: TRBV5-1
CDR3 DNA: TGCGCCAGCAGCTCCGGACTAGCGGGGAGCTCCTACAATGAGCAGTTCTTC
CDR3 protein: CASSSGLAGSSYNEQFF

clone size: few
D gene: .
J gene: TRBJ2-7
V gene: TRBV3-1/TRBV3-2
CDR3 DNA: TGTGCCAGCAGCCACGGTGACTACGAGCAGTACTTC
CDR3 protein: CASSHGDYEQYF

clone size: once
D gene: .
J gene: TRBJ1-6
V gene: TRBV12-5
CDR3 DNA: TGTGCTAGTGGTCCATCGCCCTCCGGGAATAGAGGTTCACCCCTCCACTTT
CDR3 protein: CASGPSPSGNRGSPLHF

clone size: .
D gene: TRBD1
J gene: TRBJ2-1
V gene: TRBV24-1
CDR3 DNA: TGTGCCACCCGTGGACAGGGGAGTGATGAGCAGTTCTTC
CDR3 protein: CATRGQGSDEQFF